This T cell receptor beta chain was sequenced in a study of blood T cell repertoires in COVID-19. Study in general: Both acute and convalescent COVID-19 samples were obtained from the United States, Italy and Spain. T cells, B-cell-depleted T cells, or PBMCs supplied cDNA or gDNA.

Per the authors' pipeline: Scientists estimated how many nucleated cells there were by amplifying reference gene primers. Assay used: immunoSEQ multiplex PCR; TCRdb lists only in-frame clones, some missing. The D gene and trimming were derived from the DNA, and the V and J assignments and clone size from that table. This table has 100,000 or so clones, around four fifths appearing once. V was cut by 5 bases and J by 4 bases, with 9 bases left in between. Germline lookup yields CDR1 MGHDK and CDR2 SYGVNS. This CDR3 contains 13 residues. The sequenced material came from peripheral blood. The sequence derives from a man between 65 and 85 years old with active or convalescent COVID-19. The chain joins TRBV25-1 to TRBJ2-1, with TRBD2 as a possible D gene (6 bases). CDR3 in DNA: TGTGCCAGCAGTTCGGGACTTTACAATGAGCAGTTCTTC. Amino acids: CASSSGLYNEQFF.